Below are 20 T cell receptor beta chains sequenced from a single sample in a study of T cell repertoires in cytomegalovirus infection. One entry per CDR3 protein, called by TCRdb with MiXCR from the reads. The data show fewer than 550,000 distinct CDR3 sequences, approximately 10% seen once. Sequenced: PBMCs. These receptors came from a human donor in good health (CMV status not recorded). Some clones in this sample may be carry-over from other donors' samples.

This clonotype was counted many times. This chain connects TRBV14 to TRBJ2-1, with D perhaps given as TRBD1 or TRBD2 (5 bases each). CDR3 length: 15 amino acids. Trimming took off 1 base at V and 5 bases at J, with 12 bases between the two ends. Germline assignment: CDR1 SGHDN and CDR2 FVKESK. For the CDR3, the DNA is TGTGCCAGCAGCCAAGGGTCAGGGAGCAACAATGAGCAGTTCTTC. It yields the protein CASSQGSGSNNEQFF.

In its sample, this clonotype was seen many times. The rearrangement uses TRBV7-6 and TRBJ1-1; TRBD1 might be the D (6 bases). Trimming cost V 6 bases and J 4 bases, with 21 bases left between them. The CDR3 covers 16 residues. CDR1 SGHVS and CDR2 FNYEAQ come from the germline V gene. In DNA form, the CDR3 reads TGTGCCAGCAGGCCGGGAAGGGGGGGCTCGGGCACTGAAGCTTTCTTT. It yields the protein CASRPGRGGSGTEAFF. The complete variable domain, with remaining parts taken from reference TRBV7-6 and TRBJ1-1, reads GAGVSQSPRYKVTKRGQDVALRCDPISGHVSLYWYRQALGQGPEFLTYFNYEAQQDKSGLPNDRFSAERPEGSISTLTIQRTEQRDSAMYRCASRPGRGGSGTEAFFGQGTRLTVV.

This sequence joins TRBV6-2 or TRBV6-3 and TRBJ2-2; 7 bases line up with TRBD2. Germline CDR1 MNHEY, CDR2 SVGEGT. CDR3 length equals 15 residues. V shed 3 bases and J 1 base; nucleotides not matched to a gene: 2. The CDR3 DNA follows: TGTGCCAGCAGTTATGCTAGCGGGAACACCGGGGAGCTGTTTTTT. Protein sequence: CASSYASGNTGELFF.

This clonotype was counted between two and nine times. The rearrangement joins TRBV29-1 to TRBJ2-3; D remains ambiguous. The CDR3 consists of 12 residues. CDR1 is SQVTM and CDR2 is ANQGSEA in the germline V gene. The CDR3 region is CSPKTSTDTQYF. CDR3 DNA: TGCAGTCCTAAGACTAGCACAGATACGCAGTATTTT.

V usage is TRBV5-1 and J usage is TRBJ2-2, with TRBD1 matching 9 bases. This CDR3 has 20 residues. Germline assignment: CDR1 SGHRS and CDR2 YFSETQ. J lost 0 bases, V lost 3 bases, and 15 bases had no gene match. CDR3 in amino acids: CASSSTTGTGRGPNTGELFF. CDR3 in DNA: TGCGCCAGCAGCTCCACCACCGGGACAGGGAGGGGGCCGAACACCGGGGAGCTGTTTTTT.

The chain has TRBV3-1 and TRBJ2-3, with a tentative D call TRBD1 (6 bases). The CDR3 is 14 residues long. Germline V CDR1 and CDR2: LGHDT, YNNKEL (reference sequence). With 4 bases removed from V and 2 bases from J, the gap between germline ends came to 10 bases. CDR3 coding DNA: TGTGCCAGCAGCCTGTACAGGGTCACAGATACGCAGTATTTT. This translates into CASSLYRVTDTQYF.

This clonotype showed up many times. The CDR3 here is CASSLRLAGDYEQYF. As DNA, the CDR3 is TGTGCCAGCAGTTTGAGGCTAGCGGGGGACTACGAGCAGTACTTC. V is TRBV28 and J is TRBJ2-7; 10 bases map to TRBD2. J was trimmed by 3 bases and V by 3 bases; bases with no gene match: 5. CDR1 and CDR2 (germline): MDHEN, SYDVKM. There are 15 residues in the CDR3.

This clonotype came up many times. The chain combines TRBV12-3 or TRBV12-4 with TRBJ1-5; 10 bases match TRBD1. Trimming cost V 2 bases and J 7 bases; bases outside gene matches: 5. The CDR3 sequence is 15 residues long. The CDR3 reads CASSLNRQGAQPQHF. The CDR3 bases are TGTGCCAGCAGTTTAAATCGACAGGGGGCACAGCCCCAGCATTTT.

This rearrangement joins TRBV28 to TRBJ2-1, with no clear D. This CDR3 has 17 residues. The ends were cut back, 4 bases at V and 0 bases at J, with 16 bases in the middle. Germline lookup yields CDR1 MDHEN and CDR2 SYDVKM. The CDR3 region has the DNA TGTGCCAGCAGTTATGCGACAATCCCCGTCTCCTACAATGAGCAGTTCTTC. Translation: CASSYATIPVSYNEQFF.

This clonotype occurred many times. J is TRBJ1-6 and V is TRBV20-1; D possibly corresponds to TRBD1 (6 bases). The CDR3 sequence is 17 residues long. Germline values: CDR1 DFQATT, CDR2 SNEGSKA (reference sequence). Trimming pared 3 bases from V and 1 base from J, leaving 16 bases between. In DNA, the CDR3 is TGCAGTGCTAGGGATGAGAGAGGGGGATCCTATAATTCACCCCTCCACTTT. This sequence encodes CSARDERGGSYNSPLHF.

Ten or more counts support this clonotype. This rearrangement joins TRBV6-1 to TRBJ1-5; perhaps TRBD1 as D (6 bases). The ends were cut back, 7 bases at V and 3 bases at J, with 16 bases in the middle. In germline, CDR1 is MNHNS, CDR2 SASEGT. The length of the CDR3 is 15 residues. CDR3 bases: TGTGCCAGCAAGGGGGGAACGGGACTCAATCAGCCCCAGCATTTT. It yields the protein CASKGGTGLNQPQHF.

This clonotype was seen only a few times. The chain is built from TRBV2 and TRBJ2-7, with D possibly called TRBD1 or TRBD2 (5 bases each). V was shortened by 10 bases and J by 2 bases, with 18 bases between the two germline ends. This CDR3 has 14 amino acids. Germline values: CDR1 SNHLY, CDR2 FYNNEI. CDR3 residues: CATSRGVGPYEQYF. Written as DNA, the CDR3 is TGTGCCACCTCAAGAGGGGTCGGACCCTACGAGCAGTACTTC. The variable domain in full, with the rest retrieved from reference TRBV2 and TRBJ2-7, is EPEVTQTPSHQVTQMGQEVILRCVPISNHLYFYWYRQILGQKVEFLVSFYNNEISEKSEIFDDQFSVERPDGSNFTLKIRSTKLEDSAMYFCATSRGVGPYEQYFGPGTRLTVT.

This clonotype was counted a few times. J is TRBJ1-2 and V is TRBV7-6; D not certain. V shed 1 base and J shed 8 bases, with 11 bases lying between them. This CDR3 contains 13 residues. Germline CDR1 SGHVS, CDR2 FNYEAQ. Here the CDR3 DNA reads TGTGCCAGCAGCTTAGAAAGTGCGGGCGGCTACACCTTC. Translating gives CASSLESAGGYTF.

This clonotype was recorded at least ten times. CDR3 in amino acids: CASSDQNGRKDTQYF. In DNA form, the CDR3 reads TGTGCCAGCAGTGATCAGAACGGGAGGAAAGATACGCAGTATTTT. This chain connects TRBV25-1 to TRBJ2-3; 7 bases match TRBD2. J was trimmed by 5 bases and V by 3 bases; bases with no gene match: 8. There are 15 residues in the CDR3. CDR1 is MGHDK, CDR2 SYGVNS, per germline.

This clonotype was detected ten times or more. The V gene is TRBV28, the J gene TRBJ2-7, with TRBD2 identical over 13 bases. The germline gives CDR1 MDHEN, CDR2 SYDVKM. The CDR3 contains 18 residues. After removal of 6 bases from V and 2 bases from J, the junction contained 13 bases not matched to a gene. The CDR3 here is CASRPIRRTSGRTYEQYF. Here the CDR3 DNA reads TGTGCCAGCAGACCGATCCGCAGGACTAGCGGGAGAACCTACGAGCAGTACTTC.

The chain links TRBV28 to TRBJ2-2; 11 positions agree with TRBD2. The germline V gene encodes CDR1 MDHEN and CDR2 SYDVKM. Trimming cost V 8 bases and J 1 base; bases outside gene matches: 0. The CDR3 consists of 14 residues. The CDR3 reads CASGLAGNTGELFF. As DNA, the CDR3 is TGTGCCAGCGGACTAGCGGGGAACACCGGGGAGCTGTTTTTT.

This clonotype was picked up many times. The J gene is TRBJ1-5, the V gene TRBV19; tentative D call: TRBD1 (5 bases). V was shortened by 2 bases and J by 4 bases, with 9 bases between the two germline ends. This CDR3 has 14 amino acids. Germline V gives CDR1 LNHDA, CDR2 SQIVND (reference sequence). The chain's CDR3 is CASSIQGGNQPQHF. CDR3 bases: TGTGCCAGTAGTATACAGGGAGGAAATCAGCCCCAGCATTTT.

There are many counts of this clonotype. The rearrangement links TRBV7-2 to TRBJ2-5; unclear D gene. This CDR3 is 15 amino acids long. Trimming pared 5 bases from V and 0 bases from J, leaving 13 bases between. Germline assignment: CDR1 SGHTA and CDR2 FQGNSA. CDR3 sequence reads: CASSPDWANQETQYF. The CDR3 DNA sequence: TGTGCCAGCAGCCCCGACTGGGCTAACCAAGAGACCCAGTACTTC.

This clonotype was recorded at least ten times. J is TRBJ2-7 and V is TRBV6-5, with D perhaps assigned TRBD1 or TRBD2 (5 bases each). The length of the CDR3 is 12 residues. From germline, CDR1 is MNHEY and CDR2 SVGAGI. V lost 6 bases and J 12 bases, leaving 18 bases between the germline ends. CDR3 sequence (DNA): TGTGCCAGCAGCAGGGAGAAGAGGTCTTGGTACTTC. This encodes CASSREKRSWYF.

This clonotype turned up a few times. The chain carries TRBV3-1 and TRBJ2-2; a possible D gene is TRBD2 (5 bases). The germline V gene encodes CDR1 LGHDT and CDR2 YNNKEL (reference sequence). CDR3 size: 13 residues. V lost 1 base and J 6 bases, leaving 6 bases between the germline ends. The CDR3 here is CASSQGRSGELFF. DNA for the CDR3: TGTGCCAGCAGCCAAGGGAGGTCCGGGGAGCTGTTTTTT. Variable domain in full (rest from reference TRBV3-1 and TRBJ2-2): DTAVSQTPKYLVTQMGNDKSIKCEQNLGHDTMYWYKQDSKKFLKIMFSYNNKELIINETVPNRFSPKSPDKAHLNLHINSLELGDSAVYFCASSQGRSGELFFGEGSRLTVL.